The next 18 T cell receptor beta chains were all read from a single sample in a study of T cell responses to AZD1222 COVID-19 vaccine. Sequencing used immunoSEQ multiplex PCR; TCRdb keeps in-frame clones, though not all of them. Of 150,000 to 200,000 clones listed, just over 90% are singletons. Sequencing was performed on peripheral blood, taken 28 days after the second dose of the MenACWY control vaccine. Receptors were obtained from an adult who received the MenACWY meningococcal vaccine as a control.

The genes are TRBV6-2 or TRBV6-3 and TRBJ2-2, with TRBD2 matching 9 bases. The CDR3 sequence is 15 residues long. The junction had 4 bases not matched to a gene; V was cut back by 5 bases and J by 3 bases. Germline CDR1 and CDR2: MNHEY and SVGEGT. CDR3 nucleotide sequence: TGTGCCAGCAGTATAGCGGGAGTGGACACCGGGGAGCTGTTTTTT. Translated, it gives CASSIAGVDTGELFF.

The V and J genes are TRBV28 and TRBJ2-1; tentative D call: TRBD2 (6 bases). Germline-derived CDR1 and CDR2 are MDHEN and SYDVKM. Deletions cut 7 bases from V and 8 bases from J, with 21 bases between. CDR3 length: 15 amino acids. The CDR3 nucleotides are TGTGCCAGCAACAACCGGGACTTTCCCCGTGATGAGCAGTTCTTC. It yields the protein CASNNRDFPRDEQFF. Variable domain in full (rest from reference TRBV28 and TRBJ2-1): DVKVTQSSRYLVKRTGEKVFLECVQDMDHENMFWYRQDPGLGLRLIYFSYDVKMKEKGDIPEGYSVSREKKERFSLILESASTNQTSMYLCASNNRDFPRDEQFFGPGTRLTVL.

The V call is TRBV7-8, the J call TRBJ2-3; no clear D gene. V was trimmed by 5 bases and J by 2 bases, leaving 8 bases between them. The CDR3 runs to 13 residues. CDR1 is SGHVS, CDR2 FQNEAQ, per germline. CDR3 sequence: CASSKGFTDTQYF. The CDR3 nucleotides are TGTGCCAGCAGCAAGGGATTCACAGATACGCAGTATTTT.

The gene calls are TRBV29-1 and TRBJ2-1; the D gene is possibly TRBD2 (6 bases). Germline CDR1 SQVTM, CDR2 ANQGSEA. Between the trimmed V and J ends, which lost 2 bases and 10 bases, there was a span of 15 bases. CDR3 length equals 13 residues. CDR3 protein: CSVERLAGGEQFF. The CDR3 nucleotides read TGCAGCGTTGAAAGGCTAGCCGGAGGGGAGCAGTTCTTC.

The chain links TRBV4-2 to TRBJ1-1; D gene ambiguous. Per the germline V gene, CDR1 is LGHNA and CDR2 is YNFKEQ. The CDR3 has 14 amino acids. The V end was cut by 5 bases, the J end by 5 bases, with 15 bases between. The CDR3 DNA follows: TGTGCCAGCAGCAGTGGTGGGGTCGGGACTGAAGCTTTCTTT. Amino acid sequence: CASSSGGVGTEAFF.

The chain is built from TRBV27 and TRBJ1-1, with 8 bases identical to TRBD1. The J segment lost 1 base and the V segment lost 10 bases, leaving 8 bases of the junction unmatched. The CDR3 has 14 amino acids. Germline assignment: CDR1 MNHEY and CDR2 SMNVEV (reference sequence). Written as DNA, the CDR3 is TGTGCCACGCGGACAGGGAGCGAGAACACTGAAGCTTTCTTT. Translating it yields CATRTGSENTEAFF.

The rearrangement links TRBV19 to TRBJ2-1, with TRBD2 matching 7 bases. This CDR3 region has 16 residues. Trimming took 5 bases from V and 7 from J; bases not matched to a gene: 14. Germline-derived CDR1 and CDR2 are LNHDA and SQIVND (reference sequence). The CDR3 DNA is TGTGCCAGTAGTGCACCTAGCGGAAGGATCAGGAATGAGCAGTTCTTC. Amino acids: CASSAPSGRIRNEQFF.

The chain links TRBV4-1 to TRBJ2-2, with D perhaps assigned TRBD1 or TRBD2 (6 bases each). V was shortened by 1 base and J by 0 bases, with 21 bases between the two germline ends. Germline V gene sequence: CDR1 MGHRA, CDR2 YSYEKL. The CDR3 length is 20 residues. The CDR3 nucleotides are TGCGCCAGCAGCCAAGTAACAGGGCCAGCGGGTCACGCGAACACCGGGGAGCTGTTTTTT. Translating gives CASSQVTGPAGHANTGELFF.

The chain uses TRBV5-4 and TRBJ1-1; D is ambiguous. V lost 2 bases and J 5 bases, leaving 10 bases between the germline ends. Per germline, CDR1 SGHNT and CDR2 YYREEE (reference sequence). The CDR3 has 13 residues. This CDR3 reads CASSFFSDTEAFF. CDR3 nucleotide sequence: TGTGCCAGCAGCTTTTTCAGTGATACTGAAGCTTTCTTT.

As to this clone: The sample contains more than one DNA sequence encoding this CDR3. The chain has TRBV25-1 and TRBJ2-3; the D is unclear. Germline CDR1 reads MGHDK; CDR2 reads SYGVNS. The CDR3 contains 13 residues. The V end was cut by 1 base, the J end by 1 base, with 3 bases between. In DNA form, the CDR3 reads TGTGCCAGCAGTGAATCTGGCACAGATACGCAGTATTTT. Its translation: CASSESGTDTQYF.

The chain has TRBV27 and TRBJ2-3, with TRBD2 matching over 9 bases. The germline gives CDR1 MNHEY, CDR2 SMNVEV (reference sequence). Germline trimming cut 3 bases from V and 2 bases from J; bases unmatched to any gene: 3. The CDR3 is 15 amino acids. CDR3 DNA: TGTGCCAGCAGTTTTCTAGCGGGGCACACAGATACGCAGTATTTT. Translating it yields CASSFLAGHTDTQYF.

V usage is TRBV18 and J usage is TRBJ1-1; 7 nucleotides align to TRBD1. The CDR3 is 15 residues long. Germline assignment: CDR1 KGHSH and CDR2 LQKENI. V gave up 3 bases and J gave up 3 bases; unmatched junction bases: 7. As DNA, the CDR3 is TGTGCCAGCTCACCCTCGACAGGGATACACACTGAAGCTTTCTTT. Encoded protein: CASSPSTGIHTEAFF.

The chain joins TRBV30 to TRBJ1-5; a weak D match, TRBD1 (6 bases). Trimming left V 3 bases short and J 0 bases short, with 15 bases between. The CDR3 covers 16 residues. CDR1 is GTSNPN and CDR2 is SVGIG in the germline V gene (reference sequence). CDR3 amino acids: CAWSLGQSHSNQPQHF. The CDR3 DNA follows: TGTGCCTGGAGCTTAGGACAGTCGCATAGCAATCAGCCCCAGCATTTT.

V is TRBV7-6 and J is TRBJ2-7, with TRBD2 identical over 10 bases. Germline V gene data show CDR1 as SGHVS and CDR2 as FNYEAQ. The CDR3 has 15 residues. V dropped 4 bases and J dropped 2; count of bases not matched to a gene: 5. In nucleotides, the CDR3 is TGTGCCAGCAGCTCCCGACTAGCGGGCCCCTACGAGCAGTACTTC. Protein: CASSSRLAGPYEQYF.

The chain combines TRBV9 with TRBJ1-1; 7 bases align to TRBD1. Germline assignment: CDR1 SGDLS and CDR2 YYNGEE. There are 14 residues in the CDR3. J lost 1 base, V lost 4 bases, and 4 bases had no gene match. CDR3 nucleotides: TGTGCCAGCAGCCCACGGACAGGGAACACTGAAGCTTTCTTT. Protein sequence: CASSPRTGNTEAFF.

The rearrangement uses TRBV30 and TRBJ1-2; TRBD1 is a possible D gene (5 bases). The CDR3 loop spans 16 amino acids. Germline CDR1 is GTSNPN and CDR2 is SVGIG (reference sequence). Trimming removed 2 bases at V and 8 bases at J, with 24 bases between. This CDR3 is CAWSRSGELVSAGYTF. For the CDR3, the DNA is TGTGCCTGGAGTCGTTCGGGGGAGCTTGTGTCTGCGGGCTACACCTTC.

In this sample, this clone turned up a few times. The chain has TRBV27 and TRBJ1-2; D call uncertain. The CDR3 contains 15 residues. Germline V gene sequence: CDR1 MNHEY, CDR2 SMNVEV (reference sequence). The germline V and J ends were trimmed by 3 bases and 6 bases, with 17 bases remaining between them. Here the CDR3 DNA reads TGTGCCAGCAGTTTTCGAGACCTACCAAAGGATGGCTACACCTTC. Translation: CASSFRDLPKDGYTF.

This rearrangement joins TRBV7-2 to TRBJ2-1, with TRBD1 as a possible D gene (6 bases). Germline lookup yields CDR1 SGHTA and CDR2 FQGNSA. The CDR3 has 17 residues. With 0 bases removed from V and 2 bases from J, the gap between germline ends came to 14 bases. DNA for the CDR3: TGTGCCAGCAGCTTAGCTGGGACAAACAGGGCCTACAATGAGCAGTTCTTC. This codes for CASSLAGTNRAYNEQFF.